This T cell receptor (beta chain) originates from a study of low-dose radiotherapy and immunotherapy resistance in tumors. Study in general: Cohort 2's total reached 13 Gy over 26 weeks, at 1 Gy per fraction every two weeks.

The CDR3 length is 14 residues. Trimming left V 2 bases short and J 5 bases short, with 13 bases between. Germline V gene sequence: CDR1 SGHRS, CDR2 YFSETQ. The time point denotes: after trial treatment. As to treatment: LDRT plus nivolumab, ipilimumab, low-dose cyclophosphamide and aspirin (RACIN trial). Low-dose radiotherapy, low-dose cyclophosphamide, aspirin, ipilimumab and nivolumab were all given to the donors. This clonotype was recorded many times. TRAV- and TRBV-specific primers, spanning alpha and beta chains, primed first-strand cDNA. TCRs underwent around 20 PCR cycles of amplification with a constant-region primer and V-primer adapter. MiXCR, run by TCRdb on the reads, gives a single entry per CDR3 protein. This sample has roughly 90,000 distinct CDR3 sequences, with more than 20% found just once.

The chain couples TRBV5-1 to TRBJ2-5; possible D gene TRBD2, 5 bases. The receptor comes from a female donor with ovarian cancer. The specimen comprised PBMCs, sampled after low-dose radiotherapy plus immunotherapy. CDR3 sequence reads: CASSLYGSRETQYF. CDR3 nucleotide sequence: TGCGCCAGCAGCTTATATGGGAGCCGGGAGACCCAGTACTTC.